These T cell receptor beta chains were read from a single sample in a study of cytomegalovirus exposure and HLA in healthy donors. Only in-frame clones appear in the TCRdb table, and some are missing; sequencing was by immunoSEQ multiplex PCR. Among 85,000 to 95,000 clones listed, approximately 57% were seen once. The sequenced sample was PBMCs. The receptors derive from a woman aged 25-40 years in good health and CMV-seronegative. Each CDR3 is given with its conserved first and last residue. D genes are given only for firm matches. Where a row states a size, it is once, few, many or the class of an expanded clone; other rows omit it.

V	D	size	J	CDR3	DNA
TRBV7-3	TRBD1	few	TRBJ1-2	CASRSGQEHYGYTF	TGTGCCAGCAGGTCCGGACAGGAGCACTATGGCTACACCTTC
TRBV9	NA	NA	TRBJ2-5	CASSVGRRETQYF	TGTGCCAGCAGCGTAGGCAGAAGAGAGACCCAGTACTTC
TRBV6-6	NA	once	TRBJ2-1	CASSRKGDEQFF	TGTGCCAGCAGCAGAAAGGGGGATGAGCAGTTCTTC
TRBV11-2	NA	NA	TRBJ1-4	CASSWTRGVGEKLFF	TGTGCCAGCAGCTGGACCAGGGGAGTCGGTGAAAAACTGTTTTTT
TRBV11-2	NA	few	TRBJ2-1	CASSPTLTGNEQFF	TGTGCCAGCAGCCCGACATTGACCGGCAATGAGCAGTTCTTC
TRBV6-1	TRBD2	NA	TRBJ2-3	CASSVGTSGGVDTQYF	TGTGCCAGCAGTGTTGGGACTAGCGGGGGCGTAGATACGCAGTATTTT
TRBV10-1	TRBD1	NA	TRBJ2-3	CASTPTGAAGDTQYF	TGCGCCAGCACCCCGACAGGGGCCGCCGGGGATACGCAGTATTTT
TRBV5-1	TRBD1	NA	TRBJ1-1	CASNLGGQGRGNTEAFF	TGCGCCAGCAATCTAGGGGGACAGGGGCGAGGGAACACTGAAGCTTTCTTT
TRBV4-1	NA	NA	TRBJ1-1	CASSQDIITANTEAFF	TGCGCCAGCAGCCAAGATATAATAACAGCGAACACTGAAGCTTTCTTT
TRBV6-5	TRBD1	NA	TRBJ1-1	CASIPAQGAGTEAFF	TGTGCCAGCATTCCCGCACAGGGGGCAGGTACTGAAGCTTTCTTT
TRBV27	TRBD2	few	TRBJ2-2	CASSLSGTNTGELFF	TGTGCCAGCAGTTTGAGCGGGACGAACACCGGGGAGCTGTTTTTT
TRBV10-1	NA	NA	TRBJ2-3	CASSETAGTQYF	TGCGCCAGCAGTGAAACAGCGGGTACGCAGTATTTT
TRBV7-2	TRBD1	NA	TRBJ2-7	CASSWGQGPFDEQYF	TGTGCCAGCAGCTGGGGACAGGGACCCTTCGACGAGCAGTACTTC
TRBV2	TRBD1	NA	TRBJ2-1	CASSGDRPFF	TGTGCCAGCAGTGGGGACAGGCCGTTCTTC
TRBV7-2	NA	NA	TRBJ2-1	CASSGRTENEQFF	TGTGCCAGCAGCGGGAGGACTGAGAATGAGCAGTTCTTC
TRBV4-3	NA	many	TRBJ1-4	CASSQDNGFGGEKLFF	TGCGCCAGCAGCCAAGATAACGGTTTCGGGGGTGAAAAACTGTTTTTT
TRBV4-3	NA	NA	TRBJ2-5	CASSRSGTGTGGETQYF	TGCGCCAGCAGCCGGTCCGGGACAGGAACGGGAGGAGAGACCCAGTACTTC
TRBV7-9	TRBD1	NA	TRBJ1-5	CASSPTHRGGQPQHF	TGTGCCAGCAGCCCAACCCACAGGGGAGGTCAGCCCCAGCATTTT
TRBV5-1	NA	NA	TRBJ1-6	CASSIVTGSYNSPLHF	TGCGCCAGCAGCATAGTGACAGGCTCCTATAATTCACCCCTCCACTTT
TRBV13	NA	NA	TRBJ2-3	CASSSGLTDTQYF	TGTGCCAGCAGCTCGGGACTCACAGATACGCAGTATTTT
TRBV18	NA	few	TRBJ1-5	CASSSNGNNQPQHF	TGTGCCAGCTCATCCAACGGGAACAATCAGCCCCAGCATTTT
TRBV28	TRBD2	NA	TRBJ2-3	CASNLRTSGTDTQYF	TGTGCCAGCAACCTTCGGACTAGCGGCACAGATACGCAGTATTTT